The T cell receptor beta chain under discussion was sequenced for a study of beta chain features in type 1 diabetes. The V end lost 4 bases, the J end lost 8 bases, and 20 bases lay between the germline ends. Germline loops: CDR1 MGHDK, CDR2 SYGVNS. This CDR3 is 15 amino acids long. This clone was counted a few times. What it binds is unknown. All of the isolated RNA was reverse transcribed, so expressed TCRB transcripts were sequenced. This table comes from immunoSEQ multiplex PCR, and its TCRdb copy is limited to in-frame clones, with some not included. Of a few hundred thousand clones in the sample, roughly 14% are singletons; the top ten hold 0.015%. CD4+ cells of the naive, central memory, regulatory and stem cell-like memory types were sorted via CD45RO/CCR7/CD25/CD127/CD95/CD27. Study findings and constraints: Any HLA type influence on TCRB rearrangement was left unresolved here. People with Type 1 diabetes carried modestly yet significantly shorter TCRB CDR3s in all four CD4+ subsets. The study found that naive, central memory and Treg TCRB repertoires appeared more similar in patients than in healthy donors.

The sequencing sample was made of naive CD4+ T cells from blood. The clonotype originates from a woman younger than 35 with type 1 diabetes. The chain is built from TRBV25-1 and TRBJ1-2, with D unresolved. The CDR3 loop reads CASSGRPGTTGGYTF. The CDR3 DNA sequence: TGTGCCAGCAGTGGGCGCCCGGGTACTACGGGGGGCTACACCTTC.